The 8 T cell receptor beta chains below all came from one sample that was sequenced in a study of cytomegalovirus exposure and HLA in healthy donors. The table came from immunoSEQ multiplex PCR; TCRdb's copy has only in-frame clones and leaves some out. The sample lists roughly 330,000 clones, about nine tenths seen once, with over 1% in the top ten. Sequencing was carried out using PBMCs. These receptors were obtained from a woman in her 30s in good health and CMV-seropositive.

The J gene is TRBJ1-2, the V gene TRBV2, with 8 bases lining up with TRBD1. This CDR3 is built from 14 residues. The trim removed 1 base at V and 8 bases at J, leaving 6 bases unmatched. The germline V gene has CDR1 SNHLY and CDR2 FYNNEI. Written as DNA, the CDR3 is TGTGCCAGCAGTGAAGAGGGCAGGGGGCAAGGCTACACCTTC. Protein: CASSEEGRGQGYTF.

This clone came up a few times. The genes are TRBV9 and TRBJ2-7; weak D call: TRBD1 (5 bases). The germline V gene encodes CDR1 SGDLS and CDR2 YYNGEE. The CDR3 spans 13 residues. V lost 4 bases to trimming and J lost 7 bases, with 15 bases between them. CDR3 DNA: TGTGCCAGCAGCACCCACTCGTCAGGGGAGCAGTACTTC. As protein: CASSTHSSGEQYF.

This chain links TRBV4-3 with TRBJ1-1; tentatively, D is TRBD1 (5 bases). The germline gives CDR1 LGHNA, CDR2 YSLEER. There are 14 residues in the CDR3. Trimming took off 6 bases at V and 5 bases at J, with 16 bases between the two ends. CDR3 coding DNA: TGCGCCAGCAGTCGGACAATCCCGTGGACTGAAGCTTTCTTT. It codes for CASSRTIPWTEAFF.

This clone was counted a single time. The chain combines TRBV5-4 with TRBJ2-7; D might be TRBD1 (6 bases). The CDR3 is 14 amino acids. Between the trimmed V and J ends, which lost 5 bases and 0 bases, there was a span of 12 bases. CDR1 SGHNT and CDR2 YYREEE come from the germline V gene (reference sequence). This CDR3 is CASRLDRFSYEQYF. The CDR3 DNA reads TGTGCCAGCAGATTAGACAGGTTCTCCTACGAGCAGTACTTC.

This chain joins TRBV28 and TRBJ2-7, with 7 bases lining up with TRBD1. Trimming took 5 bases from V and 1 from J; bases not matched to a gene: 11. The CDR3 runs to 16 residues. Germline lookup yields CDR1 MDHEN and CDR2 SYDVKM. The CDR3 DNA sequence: TGTGCCAGCAGTGACATTGACAGGGTTAGATCCTACGAGCAGTACTTC. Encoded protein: CASSDIDRVRSYEQYF.

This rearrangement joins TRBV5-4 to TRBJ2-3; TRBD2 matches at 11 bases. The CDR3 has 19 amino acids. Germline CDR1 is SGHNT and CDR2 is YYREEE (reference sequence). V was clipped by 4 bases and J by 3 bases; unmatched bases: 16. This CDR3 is CASSLNPSGGRGRTDTQYF. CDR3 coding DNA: TGTGCCAGCAGCCTCAATCCTAGCGGGGGGAGGGGTAGGACAGATACGCAGTATTTT.

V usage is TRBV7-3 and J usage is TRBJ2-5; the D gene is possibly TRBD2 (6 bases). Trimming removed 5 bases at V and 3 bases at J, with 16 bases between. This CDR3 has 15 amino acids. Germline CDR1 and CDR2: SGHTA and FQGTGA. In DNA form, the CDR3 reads TGTGCCAGCAGCCCAACGGGGTGGGGGGAAGAGACCCAGTACTTC. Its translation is CASSPTGWGEETQYF.

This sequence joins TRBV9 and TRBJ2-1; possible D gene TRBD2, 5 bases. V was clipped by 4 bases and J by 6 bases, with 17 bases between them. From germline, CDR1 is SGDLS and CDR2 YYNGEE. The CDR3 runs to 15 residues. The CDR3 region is CASSPPSAAGNEQFF. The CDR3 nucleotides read TGTGCCAGCAGCCCCCCTTCGGCCGCGGGCAATGAGCAGTTCTTC.